The text below deals with one T cell receptor beta chain. Its antigen is still unknown. Germline CDR1 LGHNA, CDR2 YSLEER. The V and J ends lost 4 bases and 0 bases respectively, with 9 bases between them. The CDR3 loop spans 14 amino acids. This sample is drawn from a study of cytomegalovirus exposure and HLA in healthy donors. Findings and limits, study-wide: Most sequenced TCRs were rare (though some public TCRs occurred in many donors). Accounts indicate the classifier identified cytomegalovirus status with strong specificity and sensitivity.

The repertoire was sequenced with immunoSEQ multiplex PCR; TCRdb's copy has only in-frame clones and lacks some. The table records 120,000 or so clones, roughly 90% of them present only once. The donors were members of the validation cohort comprising over 90 subjects, separate from the roughly 680-subject first cohort. V and J are TRBV4-3 and TRBJ1-1; unclear D gene. Sequencing was performed on PBMCs. The TCR originated in a man under 40 in good health and CMV-seronegative. CDR3 bases: TGCGCCAGCAGCCGAGCTCAGGTGAACACTGAAGCTTTCTTT. It encodes CASSRAQVNTEAFF.